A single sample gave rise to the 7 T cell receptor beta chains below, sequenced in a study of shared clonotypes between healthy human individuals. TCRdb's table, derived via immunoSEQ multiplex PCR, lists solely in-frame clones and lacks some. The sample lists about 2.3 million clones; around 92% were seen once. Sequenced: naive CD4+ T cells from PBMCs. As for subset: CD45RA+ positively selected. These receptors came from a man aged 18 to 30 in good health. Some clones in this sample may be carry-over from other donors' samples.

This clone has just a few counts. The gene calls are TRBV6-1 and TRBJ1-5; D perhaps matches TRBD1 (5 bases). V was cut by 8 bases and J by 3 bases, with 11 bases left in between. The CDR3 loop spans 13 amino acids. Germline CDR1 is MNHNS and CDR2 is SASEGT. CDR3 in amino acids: CASSGDLNQPQHF. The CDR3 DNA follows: TGTGCCAGCTCGGGGGACCTCAATCAGCCCCAGCATTTT.

CDR3 coding DNA: TGTGCCAGCAGTCCCTCAAATGGGGACCAAGAGACCCAGTACTTC. It encodes CASSPSNGDQETQYF. This chain uses TRBV7-8 with TRBJ2-5; D remains ambiguous. The CDR3 contains 15 residues. Germline CDR1 is SGHVS and CDR2 is FQNEAQ. V was trimmed by 6 bases and J by 0 bases, leaving 14 bases between them.

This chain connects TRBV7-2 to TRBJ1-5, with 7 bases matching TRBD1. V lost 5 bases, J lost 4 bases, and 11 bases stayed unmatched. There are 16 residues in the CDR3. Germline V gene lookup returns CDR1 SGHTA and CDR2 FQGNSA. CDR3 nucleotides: TGTGCCAGCAGCAAACTCCGGGACAGCCATAATCAGCCCCAGCATTTT. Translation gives CASSKLRDSHNQPQHF.

CDR3 amino acids: CASSALTSGPWEQYF. Written as DNA, the CDR3 is TGTGCCAGTAGCGCACTGACTAGCGGGCCGTGGGAGCAGTACTTC. The chain is built from TRBV19 and TRBJ2-7; 10 bases align to TRBD2. The trim removed 6 bases at V and 7 bases at J, leaving 12 bases unmatched. The germline CDR1 and CDR2 sequences are LNHDA and SQIVND (reference sequence). The length of the CDR3 is 15 residues.

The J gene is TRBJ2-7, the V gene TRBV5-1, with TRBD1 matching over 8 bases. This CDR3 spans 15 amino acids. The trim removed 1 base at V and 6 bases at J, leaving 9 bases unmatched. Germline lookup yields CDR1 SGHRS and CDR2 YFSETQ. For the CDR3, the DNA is TGCGCCAGCAGCTTGACCCCGGGACAGGCTGGCGAGCAGTACTTC. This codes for CASSLTPGQAGEQYF. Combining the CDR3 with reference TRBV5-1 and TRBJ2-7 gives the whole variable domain KAGVTQTPRYLIKTRGQQVTLSCSPISGHRSVSWYQQTPGQGLQFLFEYFSETQRNKGNFPGRFSGRQFSNSRSEMNVSTLELGDSALYLCASSLTPGQAGEQYFGPGTRLTVT.

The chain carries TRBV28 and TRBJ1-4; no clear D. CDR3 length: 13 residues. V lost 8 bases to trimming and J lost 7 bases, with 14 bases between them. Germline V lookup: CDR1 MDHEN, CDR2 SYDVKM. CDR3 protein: CASQNYLGEKLFF. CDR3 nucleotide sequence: TGTGCCAGCCAGAACTATCTGGGTGAAAAACTGTTTTTT.

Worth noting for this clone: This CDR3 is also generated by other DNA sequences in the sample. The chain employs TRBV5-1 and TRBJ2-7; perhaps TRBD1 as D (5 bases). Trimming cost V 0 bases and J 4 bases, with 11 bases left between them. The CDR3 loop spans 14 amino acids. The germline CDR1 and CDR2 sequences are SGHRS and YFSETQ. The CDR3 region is CASSLGQGGYEQYF. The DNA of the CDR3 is TGCGCCAGCAGCTTGGGTCAGGGTGGGTACGAGCAGTACTTC.